The source of this T cell receptor (beta chain) is a study of molecular identifiers for immune sequencing clone quantification. Study in general: Naive CD8 RNA (roughly 20,000 or 100,000 cells) was divided into five aliquots, with four sequenced.

There are 16 residues in the CDR3. CDR1 and CDR2 from the germline V gene are SGHVS and FNYEAQ. V was trimmed by 0 bases and J by 0 bases, leaving 12 bases between them. Previously described methods with listed TCR primers produced the bulk TCR libraries. From the PCR reads, TCRdb called clonotypes with MiXCR, one entry per CDR3 protein. This repertoire shows 460,000 or so distinct CDR3 sequences, about a fifth found once; its top ten account for about 0.8%. Concerning this clonotype itself: The antigen remains undetermined.

Study results and caveats: Highly expanded clone sizes could end up underestimated if a barcode were shared by identical TCR molecules.

V usage is TRBV7-6 and J usage is TRBJ2-7, with D hard to call. The sample consisted of naive CD8+ T cells from blood, with Jurkat cell RNA spiked in. Noted subset: FACS-sorted CD8+CD4-CCR7+CD45RA+ naive T cells. This receptor was obtained from a human donor in good health. Some libraries in this study had Jurkat cell RNA spiked in. This chain's CDR3 is CASSLAPAESSYEQYF. DNA of the CDR3: TGTGCCAGCAGCTTAGCGCCGGCGGAAAGCTCCTACGAGCAGTACTTC.